A selection of T cell receptor beta chains follows, all from one sample in a study of blood T cells in healthy people across ages. Each CDR3 protein is one row after TCRdb ran MiXCR on the 5' RACE reads. The sample holds about 1.5 million distinct CDR3 sequences, approximately 43% seen once. Sequenced material: blood. The source of these receptors is a young woman in good health. Each CDR3 is given with its conserved first and last residue. The order of the fields is clone size, V gene, J gene, D gene, CDR3 length, CDR3 DNA, CDR3 protein. D genes are given only for firm matches. Only part of the rows carry a size: once, few, many, or a class if the clone is expanded.

abundance: NA; v_gene: TRBV12-3/TRBV12-4; j_gene: TRBJ1-2; d_gene: NA; len: 14; CDR3nt: TGTGCCAGCAGTTTCTCAGATCCTAACTATGGCTACACCTTC; CDR3aa: CASSFSDPNYGYTF
abundance: few; v_gene: TRBV9; j_gene: TRBJ2-5; d_gene: TRBD2; len: 14; CDR3nt: TGTGCCAGCAGCTTAGCGGGAATGCGGGAGACCCAGTACTTC; CDR3aa: CASSLAGMRETQYF
abundance: NA; v_gene: TRBV6-4; j_gene: TRBJ2-2; d_gene: NA; len: 15; CDR3nt: TGTGCCAGCAGTAAAGGGGGGACGAACACCGGGGAGCTGTTTTTT; CDR3aa: CASSKGGTNTGELFF
abundance: few; v_gene: TRBV6-2/TRBV6-3; j_gene: TRBJ2-7; d_gene: NA; len: 14; CDR3nt: TGTGCCAGCAGTTACTCACGACAGTACGGCGAGCAGTACTTC; CDR3aa: CASSYSRQYGEQYF
abundance: NA; v_gene: TRBV7-6; j_gene: TRBJ1-1; d_gene: TRBD1; len: 17; CDR3nt: TGTGCCAGCAGCCCAGAGGGACAGGGGGCAGCGGGTACTGAAGCTTTCTTT; CDR3aa: CASSPEGQGAAGTEAFF
abundance: NA; v_gene: TRBV28; j_gene: TRBJ1-6; d_gene: NA; len: 15; CDR3nt: TGTGCCAGCAGTTCCTATCCGGCGGGGAATTCACCCCTCCACTTT; CDR3aa: CASSSYPAGNSPLHF
abundance: NA; v_gene: TRBV7-9; j_gene: TRBJ1-1; d_gene: NA; len: 13; CDR3nt: TGTGCCAGCAGGGCAATGGGGGACACTGAAGCTTTCTTT; CDR3aa: CASRAMGDTEAFF
abundance: NA; v_gene: TRBV7-2; j_gene: TRBJ2-5; d_gene: NA; len: 13; CDR3nt: TGTGCCAGCAGCTTTGTTAAACAAGAGACCCAGTACTTC; CDR3aa: CASSFVKQETQYF
abundance: NA; v_gene: TRBV7-2; j_gene: TRBJ2-1; d_gene: NA; len: 16; CDR3nt: TGTGCCAGCAGCCCTCAGGGTGCCTCTTCTTACAATGAGCAGTTCTTC; CDR3aa: CASSPQGASSYNEQFF
abundance: NA; v_gene: TRBV6-2/TRBV6-3; j_gene: TRBJ2-3; d_gene: NA; len: 14; CDR3nt: TGTGCCAGCAGACAGGATTCTAACACAGATACGCAGTATTTT; CDR3aa: CASRQDSNTDTQYF
abundance: NA; v_gene: TRBV27; j_gene: TRBJ2-5; d_gene: TRBD1; len: 14; CDR3nt: TGTGCCAGCAGATCAGACAGGGATCGAGAGACCCAGTACTTC; CDR3aa: CASRSDRDRETQYF
abundance: few; v_gene: TRBV12-3/TRBV12-4; j_gene: TRBJ1-5; d_gene: NA; len: 12; CDR3nt: TGTGCCAGCTTATTACCCCCTGAGCCCCAGCATTTT; CDR3aa: CASLLPPEPQHF
abundance: many; v_gene: TRBV29-1; j_gene: TRBJ2-7; d_gene: NA; len: 12; CDR3nt: TGCAGCGTTGGAGAGAGCTCCTACGAGCAGTACTTC; CDR3aa: CSVGESSYEQYF
abundance: NA; v_gene: TRBV12-3/TRBV12-4; j_gene: TRBJ1-2; d_gene: NA; len: 15; CDR3nt: TGTGCCAGCACCACAAACCGACAGGCGAACTATGGCTACACCTTC; CDR3aa: CASTTNRQANYGYTF
abundance: NA; v_gene: TRBV6-5; j_gene: TRBJ1-1; d_gene: NA; len: 11; CDR3nt: TGTGCCAGCAGTGCTGCAGGGATAGCTTTCTTT; CDR3aa: CASSAAGIAFF
abundance: NA; v_gene: TRBV20-1; j_gene: TRBJ2-3; d_gene: TRBD2; len: 12; CDR3nt: TGCAGTGCTATAGCGGGGCCAGATACGCAGTATTTT; CDR3aa: CSAIAGPDTQYF
abundance: NA; v_gene: TRBV25-1; j_gene: TRBJ2-7; d_gene: NA; len: 15; CDR3nt: TGTGCCAGCAGTGAAGTGGGGAGTGTCAAATACGAGCAGTACTTC; CDR3aa: CASSEVGSVKYEQYF
abundance: few; v_gene: TRBV12-3/TRBV12-4; j_gene: TRBJ2-5; d_gene: TRBD2; len: 14; CDR3nt: TGTGCCAGCAGTTTAGTTGAGGGGAGGGGGACCCAGTACTTC; CDR3aa: CASSLVEGRGTQYF
abundance: few; v_gene: TRBV4-2; j_gene: TRBJ1-5; d_gene: TRBD1; len: 16; CDR3nt: TGTGCCAGCAGCCAAGATTGGGACAGGGGGCTCCAGCCCCAGCATTTT; CDR3aa: CASSQDWDRGLQPQHF
abundance: few; v_gene: TRBV3-1; j_gene: TRBJ2-5; d_gene: TRBD2; len: 16; CDR3nt: TGTGCCAGCAGCCAGACTATAGCGGGAGGCGAAGAGACCCAGTACTTC; CDR3aa: CASSQTIAGGEETQYF
abundance: NA; v_gene: TRBV6-5; j_gene: TRBJ1-4; d_gene: NA; len: 15; CDR3nt: TGTGCCAGCAGCCAGGTCGGGGCAGGGGATGAAAAACTGTTTTTT; CDR3aa: CASSQVGAGDEKLFF
abundance: NA; v_gene: TRBV7-9; j_gene: TRBJ2-5; d_gene: NA; len: 15; CDR3nt: TGTGCCAGCAGCTTAGCGACGTCCGCGGGAGAGACCCAGTACTTC; CDR3aa: CASSLATSAGETQYF
abundance: NA; v_gene: TRBV24-1; j_gene: TRBJ2-3; d_gene: NA; len: 15; CDR3nt: TGTGCCACCAGTGATTTACGGGGGGCGCGGGATACGCAGTATTTT; CDR3aa: CATSDLRGARDTQYF
abundance: few; v_gene: TRBV20-1; j_gene: TRBJ2-4; d_gene: NA; len: 13; CDR3nt: TGCAGTGCTAGGACGGACAGTAGAAACATTCAGTACTTC; CDR3aa: CSARTDSRNIQYF
abundance: NA; v_gene: TRBV20-1; j_gene: TRBJ2-7; d_gene: NA; len: 14; CDR3nt: TGCAGTGCTAGAGACCTCTTGGGAACCTACGAGCAGTACTTC; CDR3aa: CSARDLLGTYEQYF
abundance: few; v_gene: TRBV6-2/TRBV6-3; j_gene: TRBJ1-2; d_gene: NA; len: 15; CDR3nt: TGTGCCAGCAGTTACTCGCTTGCAACTAACTATGGCTACACCTTC; CDR3aa: CASSYSLATNYGYTF
abundance: NA; v_gene: TRBV27; j_gene: TRBJ1-2; d_gene: TRBD1; len: 14; CDR3nt: TGTGCCAGCAGTTCACAGGGGGTTGGGACTGGCTACACCTTC; CDR3aa: CASSSQGVGTGYTF
abundance: many; v_gene: TRBV7-9; j_gene: TRBJ1-5; d_gene: NA; len: 13; CDR3nt: TGTGCCAGCAGTTTTTCAGGGGATCAGCCCCAGCATTTT; CDR3aa: CASSFSGDQPQHF
abundance: many; v_gene: TRBV6-1; j_gene: TRBJ2-1; d_gene: NA; len: 12; CDR3nt: TGTGCCAGCAGTGAACGACCGAATGAGCAGTTCTTC; CDR3aa: CASSERPNEQFF
abundance: NA; v_gene: TRBV18; j_gene: TRBJ2-5; d_gene: NA; len: 14; CDR3nt: TGTGCCAGCTCACCAGACGGGCATCGAGGGACCCAGTACTTC; CDR3aa: CASSPDGHRGTQYF
abundance: NA; v_gene: TRBV11-2; j_gene: TRBJ2-3; d_gene: NA; len: 14; CDR3nt: TGTGCCAGCAGCCGACGGACCAACACAGATACGCAGTATTTT; CDR3aa: CASSRRTNTDTQYF
abundance: NA; v_gene: TRBV7-2; j_gene: TRBJ2-1; d_gene: TRBD2; len: 16; CDR3nt: TGTGCCAGCAGCTTCCCCGGACTAGCGGCTTACAATGAGCAGTTCTTC; CDR3aa: CASSFPGLAAYNEQFF
abundance: NA; v_gene: TRBV6-4; j_gene: TRBJ2-7; d_gene: TRBD2; len: 15; CDR3nt: TGTGCCAGCCACCGTCTAGCGGGAGTGGGCTACGAGCAGTACTTC; CDR3aa: CASHRLAGVGYEQYF
abundance: NA; v_gene: TRBV7-9; j_gene: TRBJ1-1; d_gene: NA; len: 12; CDR3nt: TGTGCCACCAAAATTGGGAACACTGAAGCTTTCTTT; CDR3aa: CATKIGNTEAFF
abundance: few; v_gene: TRBV5-1; j_gene: TRBJ2-5; d_gene: TRBD1; len: 13; CDR3nt: TGCGCCAGCAGCTGGACAGGGGCGGTGACCCAGTACTTC; CDR3aa: CASSWTGAVTQYF
abundance: few; v_gene: TRBV20-1; j_gene: TRBJ1-5; d_gene: NA; len: 15; CDR3nt: TGCAGTGCTAGAGACAGGGGTGTCAGCAATCAGCCCCAGCATTTT; CDR3aa: CSARDRGVSNQPQHF